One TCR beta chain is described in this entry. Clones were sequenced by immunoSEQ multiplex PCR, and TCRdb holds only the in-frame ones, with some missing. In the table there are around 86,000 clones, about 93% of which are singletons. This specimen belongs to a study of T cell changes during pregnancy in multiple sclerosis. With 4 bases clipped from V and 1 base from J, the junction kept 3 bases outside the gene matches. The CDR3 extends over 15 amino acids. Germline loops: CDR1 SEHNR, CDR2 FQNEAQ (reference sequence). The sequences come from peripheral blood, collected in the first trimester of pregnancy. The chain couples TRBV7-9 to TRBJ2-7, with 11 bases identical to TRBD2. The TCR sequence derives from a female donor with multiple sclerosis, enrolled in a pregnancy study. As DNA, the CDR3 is TGTGCCAGCAGCTCTACTAGCGGGGGTTCCTACGAGCAGTACTTC. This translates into CASSSTSGGSYEQYF.